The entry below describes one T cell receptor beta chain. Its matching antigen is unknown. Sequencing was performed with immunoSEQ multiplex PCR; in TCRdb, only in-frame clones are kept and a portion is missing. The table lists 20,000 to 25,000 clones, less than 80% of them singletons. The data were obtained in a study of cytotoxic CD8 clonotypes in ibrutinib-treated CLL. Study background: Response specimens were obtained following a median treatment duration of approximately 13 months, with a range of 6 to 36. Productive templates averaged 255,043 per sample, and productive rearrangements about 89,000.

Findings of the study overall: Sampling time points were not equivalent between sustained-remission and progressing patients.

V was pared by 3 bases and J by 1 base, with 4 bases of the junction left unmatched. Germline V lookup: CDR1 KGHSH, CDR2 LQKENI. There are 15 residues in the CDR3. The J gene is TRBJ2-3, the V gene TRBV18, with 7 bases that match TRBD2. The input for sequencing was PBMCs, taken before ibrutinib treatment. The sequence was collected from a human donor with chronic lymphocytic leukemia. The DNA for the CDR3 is TGTGCCAGCTCACCGGCGGGAGTTGGCACAGATACGCAGTATTTT. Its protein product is CASSPAGVGTDTQYF.